This T cell receptor (beta chain) was recorded in a study of early stage breast cancer tumors. Using immunoSEQ multiplex PCR, the repertoire was profiled, and TCRdb retains in-frame clones only, with some absent. This sample has about 15,000 clones; approximately 84% occur once, and the top ten carry less than 5%. Trimming removed 3 bases at V and 7 bases at J, with 9 bases between. The CDR3 loop spans 12 amino acids. Germline CDR1 is MNHNS and CDR2 is SASEGT. The TCR was taken from a young adult with breast cancer. Sequencing used normal breast tissue next to the tumor. V and J are TRBV6-1 and TRBJ1-1; TRBD1 is a possible D gene (5 bases). The CDR3, as DNA: TGTGCCAGCAGTGAGTTAAGGGGTGAAGCTTTCTTT. It encodes CASSELRGEAFF.